This passage covers 27 T cell receptor beta chains from one sample sequenced in a study of T-cell memory formation after mild COVID-19. A single record per CDR3 protein comes from TCRdb applying MiXCR to the 5' RACE reads. The sample consists of over 500,000 distinct CDR3 sequences, 15% to 20% of them appearing once. Sequences were obtained from PBMCs or a T cell subset sorted from them (not recorded which). Every receptor here comes from an adult woman who had mild COVID-19 (a few samples of this study predate the infection). Cell type and time point are not known.

This clonotype was picked up one time. The V gene is TRBV28, the J gene TRBJ2-2; possible D gene TRBD1, 6 bases. V was shortened by 4 bases and J by 4 bases, with 13 bases between the two germline ends. This CDR3 comprises 15 residues. Germline V gives CDR1 MDHEN, CDR2 SYDVKM. This chain's CDR3 is CASSSRHRATGELFF. The CDR3 DNA follows: TGTGCCAGCAGTTCTAGGCACAGGGCCACCGGGGAGCTGTTTTTT.

Ten or more counts support this clonotype. This CDR3 is CASSQLGGNTEAFF. The CDR3 nucleotides are TGCGCCAGCAGCCAATTAGGGGGGAACACTGAAGCTTTCTTT. The chain is built from TRBV4-3 and TRBJ1-1; possible D gene TRBD1, 6 bases. This CDR3 comprises 14 residues. V shed 2 bases and J shed 1 base, with 8 bases lying between them. Germline V CDR1 and CDR2: LGHNA, YSLEER.

The rearrangement joins TRBV19 to TRBJ2-1; D ambiguous. V lost 5 bases, J lost 11 bases, and 13 bases lay in between. Germline V gene sequence: CDR1 LNHDA, CDR2 SQIVND (reference sequence). The CDR3 spans 12 residues. The CDR3 coding sequence is TGTGCCAGTAGTGCCCCCGGGTACCAGCAGTTCTTC. Its protein is CASSAPGYQQFF.

The V gene is TRBV6-5, the J gene TRBJ1-5; D is undetermined. The CDR3 consists of 13 residues. V was cut by 8 bases and J by 10 bases, with 18 bases left in between. Germline CDR1 is MNHEY and CDR2 is SVGAGI. CDR3 DNA: TGTGCCAGCTCTGTCCGCGAGGGCGACCCCCAGCATTTT. It codes for CASSVREGDPQHF.

This clonotype was seen a few times. CDR3: CATSDLTALEGTDTQYF. The CDR3 DNA reads TGTGCCACCAGTGACCTGACTGCCCTGGAGGGCACAGATACGCAGTATTTT. The genes are TRBV24-1 and TRBJ2-3; TRBD2 is a possible D gene (5 bases). The CDR3 length is 17 residues. Per the germline V gene, CDR1 is KGHDR and CDR2 is SFDVKD. V was cut by 4 bases and J by 1 base, with 17 bases left in between.

As DNA, the CDR3 is TGTGCCAGCAGGACAGGACCCTCAGTGAACTATGGCTACACCTTC. Its translation: CASRTGPSVNYGYTF. The chain is built from TRBV12-3 or TRBV12-4 and TRBJ1-2, with D possibly being TRBD1 (6 bases). The CDR3 has 15 amino acids. The ends were cut back, 6 bases at V and 2 bases at J, with 16 bases in the middle.

This clonotype was seen ten or more times. The chain couples TRBV5-1 to TRBJ2-7; possibly TRBD1 or TRBD2 for D (7 bases each). V was cut by 4 bases and J by 1 base, with 12 bases left in between. Germline V gene lookup returns CDR1 SGHRS and CDR2 YFSETQ. The CDR3 is 14 amino acids. The chain's CDR3 is CASSDQGGSYEQYF. The CDR3 nucleotides are TGCGCCAGCAGCGATCAGGGGGGGTCCTACGAGCAGTACTTC.

The rearrangement joins TRBV30 to TRBJ1-2; 8 nucleotides agree with TRBD1. The CDR3 is 13 amino acids. The germline V gene has CDR1 GTSNPN and CDR2 SVGIG (reference sequence). The J segment lost 6 bases and the V segment lost 1 base, leaving 4 bases of the junction unmatched. The CDR3 loop reads CAWSEGQGDGYTF. As DNA, the CDR3 is TGTGCCTGGAGTGAAGGACAGGGTGATGGCTACACCTTC.

This clonotype has more than one count but fewer than ten. The rearrangement joins TRBV6-5 to TRBJ1-2; D is perhaps TRBD1 (5 bases). The length of the CDR3 is 15 residues. Trimming shortened V by 6 bases and J by 5 bases, and 19 bases separated the two germline ends. Germline V gene data show CDR1 as MNHEY and CDR2 as SVGAGI. The CDR3, as DNA: TGTGCCAGCAGATCCGACCGGGACTTTTCTTATGGCTACACCTTC. Translation gives CASRSDRDFSYGYTF.

This chain joins TRBV7-9 and TRBJ2-7; the match to TRBD1 covers 7 bases. In germline, CDR1 is SEHNR, CDR2 FQNEAQ (reference sequence). There are 13 residues in the CDR3. With V trimmed by 6 bases and J by 4 bases, 6 bases remained unmatched. CDR3 DNA: TGTGCCAGCAGGAGTACAGGGGATTACGAGCAGTACTTC. Its protein is CASRSTGDYEQYF.

This rearrangement joins TRBV7-2 to TRBJ2-1, with D unclear. Between the trimmed V and J ends, which lost 1 base and 3 bases, there was a span of 10 bases. The CDR3 contains 15 residues. The germline CDR1 and CDR2 sequences are SGHTA and FQGNSA. The CDR3 loop reads CASSLVRASYNEQFF. In nucleotides, the CDR3 is TGTGCCAGCAGCTTAGTTCGGGCAAGCTACAATGAGCAGTTCTTC.

The chain uses TRBV12-3 or TRBV12-4 and TRBJ1-2, with D maybe TRBD1 (5 bases). V was clipped by 6 bases and J by 7 bases, with 15 bases between them. This CDR3 has 13 amino acids. CDR3 in DNA: TGTGCCAGCAGCCTTACAGGAATCTCTGGCTACACCTTC. It specifies CASSLTGISGYTF.

The rearrangement joins TRBV6-2 or TRBV6-3 to TRBJ1-2; D unclear. The CDR3 is 14 residues long. Germline lookup yields CDR1 MNHEY and CDR2 SVGEGT. Trimming stripped 5 bases from V and 2 bases from J, with 12 bases between. DNA of the CDR3: TGTGCCAGCAGTACCGGGCTAATGAACTATGGCTACACCTTC. Translation: CASSTGLMNYGYTF.

This chain connects TRBV12-3 or TRBV12-4 to TRBJ1-1, with D possibly being TRBD1 (6 bases). The CDR3 has 15 residues. The V end was cut by 7 bases, the J end by 3 bases, with 18 bases between. CDR3 coding DNA: TGTGCCAGCATTACACGAGGGGGTTCCGACACTGAAGCTTTCTTT. This translates into CASITRGGSDTEAFF.

The table lists this clonotype with many counts. This chain joins TRBV30 and TRBJ2-7; 7 bases are shared with TRBD1. Germline V gene sequence: CDR1 GTSNPN, CDR2 SVGIG (reference sequence). The V gene end was trimmed by 7 bases and the J gene end by 3 bases; junction bases not matched to a gene: 9. The CDR3 has 13 amino acids. The CDR3 DNA reads TGTGCCTCCGTCCCACGGACAGGCTACGAGCAGTACTTC. Encoded protein: CASVPRTGYEQYF.

This clonotype was picked up a small number of times. The chain links TRBV15 to TRBJ1-5; D call uncertain. This CDR3 is built from 15 residues. The V end was cut by 2 bases, the J end by 6 bases, with 14 bases between. Germline lookup yields CDR1 LNHNV and CDR2 YYDKDF (reference sequence). The CDR3 reads CATSRRAAGSQPQHF. CDR3 DNA: TGTGCCACCAGCAGACGAGCAGCGGGTTCTCAGCCCCAGCATTTT.

The V and J genes are TRBV7-2 and TRBJ2-4, with TRBD1 matching over 7 bases. This CDR3 contains 13 residues. The germline gives CDR1 SGHTA, CDR2 FQGNSA. V lost 5 bases, J lost 7 bases, and 5 bases stayed unmatched. CDR3 DNA sequence: TGTGCCAGCAGCACCGGGACAGACAACATTCAGTACTTC. This translates into CASSTGTDNIQYF.

The chain joins TRBV29-1 to TRBJ2-5; D unresolved. CDR1 is SQVTM and CDR2 is ANQGSEA in the germline V gene. The V end was cut by 3 bases, the J end by 5 bases, with 10 bases between. This CDR3 has 12 residues. CDR3 protein: CSVEKGGETQYF. DNA for the CDR3: TGCAGCGTTGAGAAAGGTGGGGAGACCCAGTACTTC.

This clonotype showed up many times. V and J are TRBV4-2 and TRBJ1-5; maybe TRBD1 (5 bases). Trimming took 3 bases from V and 7 from J, leaving 16 bases between them. The CDR3 sequence is 15 residues long. Germline loops: CDR1 LGHNA, CDR2 YNFKEQ. CDR3 amino acids: CASSHTIRGDQPQHF. The CDR3 DNA reads as TGTGCCAGCAGCCATACGATAAGGGGAGACCAGCCCCAGCATTTT.

This clonotype was observed a few times. The chain uses TRBV20-1 and TRBJ2-2; possibly TRBD2 for D (5 bases). Germline CDR1 reads DFQATT; CDR2 reads SNEGSKA (reference sequence). The CDR3 has 12 amino acids. V lost 6 bases and J lost 6, with 11 bases in between. CDR3 protein: CSASRVAGELFF. The CDR3 DNA is TGCAGTGCCTCGCGGGTAGCCGGGGAGCTGTTTTTT.

V is TRBV2 and J is TRBJ1-5, with D tentatively TRBD1 (6 bases). Germline assignment: CDR1 SNHLY and CDR2 FYNNEI. V shed 6 bases and J shed 7 bases, with 19 bases lying between them. This CDR3 is built from 15 residues. For the CDR3, the DNA is TGTGCCAGCAGCGATCAATCTACAGGGTCCCAGCCCCAGCATTTT. It translates to CASSDQSTGSQPQHF. The full variable domain, completed using reference TRBV2 and TRBJ1-5, is EPEVTQTPSHQVTQMGQEVILRCVPISNHLYFYWYRQILGQKVEFLVSFYNNEISEKSEIFDDQFSVERPDGSNFTLKIRSTKLEDSAMYFCASSDQSTGSQPQHFGDGTRLSIL.

This chain uses TRBV19 with TRBJ1-5; D is undetermined. This CDR3 region has 16 residues. Trimming pared 3 bases from V and 0 bases from J, leaving 12 bases between. Germline values: CDR1 LNHDA, CDR2 SQIVND (reference sequence). The DNA of the CDR3 is TGTGCCAGTAGTATGGTCAGAATTAGTAGCAATCAGCCCCAGCATTTT. It specifies CASSMVRISSNQPQHF.

V gene TRBV3-1 combines with J gene TRBJ2-1; 8 bases line up with TRBD2. The CDR3 is 16 residues long. The germline gives CDR1 LGHDT, CDR2 YNNKEL (reference sequence). The V gene end was trimmed by 6 bases and the J gene end by 2 bases; junction bases not matched to a gene: 9. The CDR3 reads CASSLITSGPYNEQFF. CDR3 DNA: TGTGCCAGCAGTCTCATTACTAGCGGTCCCTACAATGAGCAGTTCTTC.

This clonotype was counted a few times. J is TRBJ1-1 and V is TRBV24-1; D unclear. Germline assignment: CDR1 KGHDR and CDR2 SFDVKD. CDR3 length equals 15 residues. Trimming took 2 bases from V and 6 from J, leaving 15 bases between them. Here the CDR3 DNA reads TGTGCCACCAGTGATTCGGGGAAGGCAGAGCCTGAAGCTTTCTTT. As protein: CATSDSGKAEPEAFF.

The V and J genes are TRBV7-2 and TRBJ2-1, with 8 bases identical to TRBD1. Trimming cost V 5 bases and J 16 bases; bases outside gene matches: 10. The CDR3 is 12 amino acids. Germline CDR1 is SGHTA and CDR2 is FQGNSA. Here the CDR3 reads CASSPAGGQGFF. Here the CDR3 DNA reads TGTGCCAGCAGCCCTGCCGGTGGACAGGGCTTCTTC.

This clonotype came up a few times. This rearrangement joins TRBV4-3 to TRBJ1-2; D possibly corresponds to TRBD1 (5 bases). CDR3 length: 15 amino acids. V dropped 1 base and J dropped 0 bases, with 9 bases sitting between them. In germline, CDR1 is LGHNA, CDR2 YSLEER. This CDR3 is CASSQGLTANYGYTF. CDR3 bases: TGCGCCAGCAGCCAAGGACTGACAGCTAACTATGGCTACACCTTC.

This clonotype was observed a few times. The genes are TRBV4-1 and TRBJ2-2; TRBD1 or TRBD2 may be the D gene (5 bases each). Trimming shortened V by 3 bases and J by 0 bases, and 14 bases separated the two germline ends. The germline V gene has CDR1 MGHRA and CDR2 YSYEKL. The CDR3 sequence is 17 residues long. The CDR3 DNA is TGCGCCAGCAGCCACCCCAGGGACGGAGCGAACACCGGGGAGCTGTTTTTT. Translation: CASSHPRDGANTGELFF.